The 9 T cell receptor beta chains below all came from one sample that was sequenced in a study of T cells expressing NK-cell markers. With the 5' RACE reads reprocessed, TCRdb shows one record per CDR3 protein and no DNA. The specimen's table records 300,000 to 500,000 distinct CDR3 sequences. Sequenced input: blood T cells: a sorted CD56 or NKG2C T cell subset, CD4+ or CD8+ T cells, or bulk PBMC T cells (not recorded which). These receptors all stem from a woman between 50 and 59 years old in good health.

The V call is TRBV11-3, the J call TRBJ1-1. This CDR3 has 12 residues. CDR1 SGHNT and CDR2 YENEEA come from the germline V gene. The CDR3 loop reads CASSPDPRAAFF.

The chain employs TRBV20-1 and TRBJ1-1; the D call from TCRdb, TRBD1, cannot be confirmed without DNA. The CDR3 length is 13 residues. Germline V gene lookup returns CDR1 DFQATT and CDR2 SNEGSKA (reference sequence). This CDR3 is CSARDMRGSEAFF.

CDR3: CATSKQGAQETQYF. The rearrangement uses TRBV15 and TRBJ2-5; checking the TCRdb D call of TRBD1 is not possible without DNA. CDR3 size: 14 residues. The germline CDR1 and CDR2 sequences are LNHNV and YYDKDF (reference sequence).

The chain couples TRBV5-1 to TRBJ2-1; absent DNA, TCRdb's TRBD2 call cannot be checked. In germline, CDR1 is SGHRS, CDR2 YFSETQ. The CDR3 loop spans 16 amino acids. The CDR3 sequence is CASGYLAGGFYNEQFF.

This sequence joins TRBV6-5 and TRBJ1-2; absent DNA, TCRdb's TRBD1 call cannot be checked. The CDR3 contains 16 residues. Per the germline V gene, CDR1 is MNHEY and CDR2 is SVGAGI. CDR3 region: CASKTHRAEGTYGYTF.

This chain uses TRBV15 with TRBJ1-4. Per germline, CDR1 LNHNV and CDR2 YYDKDF (reference sequence). The CDR3 spans 12 residues. The CDR3 reads CATSRLAEKLFF.

The chain is built from TRBV6-1 and TRBJ1-1. This CDR3 is built from 14 residues. Germline-derived CDR1 and CDR2 are MNHNS and SASEGT. CDR3: CASAARFYDTEAFF.

V and J are TRBV3-1 and TRBJ1-1. Germline CDR1 and CDR2: LGHDT and YNNKEL (reference sequence). This CDR3 region has 14 residues. CDR3 amino acids: CASSRSSVNTEAFF.

The V and J genes are TRBV12-3 or TRBV12-4 and TRBJ1-6; checking the TCRdb D call of TRBD1 is not possible without DNA. The CDR3 totals 14 residues. CDR3 region: CASSLEPWGSPLHF.